This T cell receptor (beta chain) was profiled in a study of blood T cell repertoires in COVID-19. The CDR3 covers 15 residues. The ends were cut back, 1 base at V and 2 bases at J, with 9 bases in the middle. Germline V lookup: CDR1 SEHNR, CDR2 FQNEAQ (reference sequence). In this sample, this clone turned up once. Profiled with immunoSEQ multiplex PCR; TCRdb holds only in-frame clones, not every one. Counted here are about 280,000 clones, just under 90% occurring once; the ten biggest clones make up under 2.5%. Sequenced input: PBMCs or T cells enriched from blood (not recorded which). This TCR was recovered from a woman between 55 and 75 years old who had recovered from COVID-19. The rearrangement uses TRBV7-9 and TRBJ1-5, with a tentative D call TRBD1 (5 bases). CDR3: CASSLEGFGNQPQHF. CDR3 coding DNA: TGTGCCAGCAGCTTAGAGGGGTTCGGCAATCAGCCCCAGCATTTT. The variable domain in full, with the rest retrieved from reference TRBV7-9 and TRBJ1-5, is DTGVSQNPRHKITKRGQNVTFRCDPISEHNRLYWYRQTLGQGPEFLTYFQNEAQLEKSRLLSDRFSAERPKGSFSTLEIQRTEQGDSAMYLCASSLEGFGNQPQHFGDGTRLSIL.